These 18 T cell receptor beta chains were sequenced from one sample in a study of cytomegalovirus exposure and HLA in healthy donors. Measured with immunoSEQ multiplex PCR; TCRdb has only the in-frame clones, and not every one. The sample lists 150,000 to 200,000 clones, 80% to 90% seen once, with around 5% in the top ten. Sequenced sample: PBMCs. These receptors were taken from a woman in her 30s in good health and CMV-seronegative.

The chain carries TRBV11-2 and TRBJ2-3, with a weak D call TRBD2 (6 bases). Looked up from germline, CDR1 is SGHAT and CDR2 is FQNNGV. The CDR3 length is 16 residues. The V gene lost 1 base and the J gene lost 1 base, with 12 bases spanning the gap. Here the CDR3 reads CASSLGRASGTDTQYF. The CDR3 DNA reads TGTGCCAGCAGCTTAGGCCGGGCTAGCGGCACAGATACGCAGTATTTT.

This chain links TRBV6-5 with TRBJ2-3, with 8 positions matching TRBD1. V lost 4 bases to trimming and J lost 2 bases; unmatched junction nucleotides: 8. This CDR3 is 16 amino acids long. CDR1 MNHEY and CDR2 SVGAGI come from the germline V gene. CDR3 nucleotide sequence: TGTGCCAGCAGTTTAAACGGACAGGGTTTCACAGATACGCAGTATTTT. Translation: CASSLNGQGFTDTQYF.

The chain uses TRBV30 and TRBJ2-2; possibly TRBD1 for D (5 bases). V was shortened by 0 bases and J by 6 bases, with 17 bases between the two germline ends. This CDR3 is 16 amino acids long. The germline V gene has CDR1 GTSNPN and CDR2 SVGIG (reference sequence). CDR3 sequence reads: CAWSVSRSRAPGELFF. For the CDR3, the DNA is TGTGCCTGGAGTGTAAGTCGGAGCAGGGCACCCGGGGAGCTGTTTTTT.

The chain has TRBV11-3 and TRBJ2-2; 10 positions match TRBD2. With V trimmed by 4 bases and J by 5 bases, 4 bases remained unmatched. The CDR3 runs 15 residues. Germline V gene data show CDR1 as SGHNT and CDR2 as YENEEA. CDR3 amino acids: CASSSGTSVTGELFF. The CDR3 bases are TGTGCCAGCAGCTCCGGGACTAGCGTTACCGGGGAGCTGTTTTTT.

The chain links TRBV9 to TRBJ2-3; 12 nucleotides align to TRBD2. The V and J ends lost 4 bases and 6 bases, in that order; junction bases with no gene match: 3. From germline, CDR1 is SGDLS and CDR2 YYNGEE. There are 14 residues in the CDR3. CDR3 coding DNA: TGTGCCAGCAGCCTGGGGACTAGCGGGGATACGCAGTATTTT. Amino acid sequence: CASSLGTSGDTQYF.

This clone was observed once. V usage is TRBV18 and J usage is TRBJ2-7; 11 bases map to TRBD1. Germline V gene data show CDR1 as KGHSH and CDR2 as LQKENI. V lost 4 bases to trimming and J lost 4 bases; unmatched junction nucleotides: 6. CDR3 length: 15 residues. This CDR3 is CASSLPGQGVYEQYF. DNA of the CDR3: TGTGCCAGCTCACTGCCGGGACAGGGGGTTTACGAGCAGTACTTC. The entire variable domain, with the rest obtained from reference TRBV18 and TRBJ2-7, is as follows: NAGVMQNPRHLVRRRGQEARLRCSPMKGHSHVYWYRQLPEEGLKFMVYLQKENIIDESGMPKERFSAEFPKEGPSILRIQQVVRGDSAAYFCASSLPGQGVYEQYFGPGTRLTVT.

This sequence joins TRBV5-6 and TRBJ2-1; TRBD2 agrees at 12 bases. Germline CDR1 and CDR2: SGHDT and YYEEEE. With 0 bases clipped from V and 0 bases from J, the junction kept 7 bases outside the gene matches. The CDR3 sequence is 19 residues long. CDR3 DNA: TGTGCCAGCAGCTTGGTACTAGCGGGAGGTCCCCTCTCCTACAATGAGCAGTTCTTC. This gives the protein CASSLVLAGGPLSYNEQFF.

The rearrangement links TRBV11-2 to TRBJ2-2; 9 bases align to TRBD1. The CDR3 has 14 residues. Germline CDR1 is SGHAT and CDR2 is FQNNGV. The junction had 3 bases not matched to a gene; V was cut back by 4 bases and J by 6 bases. The CDR3, as DNA: TGTGCCAGCAGCTGGGACAGGGTTGCCGGGGAGCTGTTTTTT. Translated: CASSWDRVAGELFF.

The J gene is TRBJ2-4, the V gene TRBV6-1, with D perhaps TRBD2 (6 bases). CDR3 length equals 16 residues. Germline-derived CDR1 and CDR2 are MNHNS and SASEGT. V was shortened by 2 bases and J by 0 bases, with 11 bases between the two germline ends. The CDR3 loop is CASSESRGLAKNIQYF. In DNA, the CDR3 is TGTGCCAGCAGTGAAAGTCGGGGACTAGCCAAAAACATTCAGTACTTC.

With regard to this clone: The same CDR3 also results from other DNA sequences found in this sample. The rearrangement links TRBV4-3 to TRBJ2-7; D tentatively reads TRBD1 or TRBD2 (5 bases each). The CDR3 contains 15 residues. Looked up from germline, CDR1 is LGHNA and CDR2 is YSLEER. Trimming removed 0 bases at V and 0 bases at J, with 9 bases between. As DNA, the CDR3 is TGCGCCAGCAGCCAAGACTCAGGGAGCTCCTACGAGCAGTACTTC. Translating gives CASSQDSGSSYEQYF.

The chain is built from TRBV2 and TRBJ2-3; D possibly corresponds to TRBD2 (6 bases). CDR1 is SNHLY and CDR2 is FYNNEI in the germline V gene. V lost 1 base to trimming and J lost 6 bases, with 14 bases between them. The CDR3 spans 15 residues. The CDR3 loop is CASSEGAGSLDTQYF. The CDR3 bases are TGTGCCAGCAGTGAAGGGGCGGGGTCCTTGGATACGCAGTATTTT.

The CDR3 is CASSCAPPVEHEQYF. CDR3 nucleotide sequence: TGTGCCAGCAGCTGCGCGCCTCCGGTGGAGCACGAGCAGTACTTC. This chain links TRBV7-3 with TRBJ2-7, with D unclear. V was shortened by 4 bases and J by 5 bases, with 18 bases between the two germline ends. Germline V gene lookup returns CDR1 SGHTA and CDR2 FQGTGA. The CDR3 sequence is 15 residues long.

This rearrangement joins TRBV7-2 to TRBJ1-1, with D hard to call. Trimming took off 1 base at V and 5 bases at J, with 11 bases between the two ends. The CDR3 covers 14 residues. CDR1 is SGHTA and CDR2 is FQGNSA in the germline V gene. CDR3 protein: CASSLGNTGTEAFF. The CDR3, as DNA: TGTGCCAGCAGCTTAGGGAACACGGGGACTGAAGCTTTCTTT.

The genes are TRBV5-4 and TRBJ1-1, with a weak D call TRBD1 (6 bases). The CDR3 loop spans 14 amino acids. CDR1 and CDR2 (germline): SGHNT, YYREEE (reference sequence). V lost 4 bases and J 0 bases, leaving 10 bases between the germline ends. The CDR3 region is CASSVRQVNTEAFF. Here the CDR3 DNA reads TGTGCCAGCAGCGTCAGACAGGTGAACACTGAAGCTTTCTTT. The whole variable domain, filled in from reference TRBV5-4 and TRBJ1-1, reads ETGVTQSPTHLIKTRGQQVTLRCSSQSGHNTVSWYQQALGQGPQFIFQYYREEENGRGNFPPRFSGLQFPNYSSELNVNALELDDSALYLCASSVRQVNTEAFFGQGTRLTVV.

V usage is TRBV6-1 and J usage is TRBJ1-2; 12 nucleotides align to TRBD1. In germline, CDR1 is MNHNS, CDR2 SASEGT. The CDR3 covers 16 residues. V was clipped by 3 bases and J by 7 bases; unmatched bases: 9. The CDR3 region is CASSEFGMGQGAGYTF. The CDR3 nucleotides are TGTGCCAGCAGTGAGTTCGGAATGGGACAGGGGGCTGGCTACACCTTC.

This clone showed up just once. CDR3: CASRGTGGFYGYTF. CDR3 bases: TGTGCCAGCAGAGGGACAGGCGGTTTCTATGGCTACACCTTC. The chain is built from TRBV2 and TRBJ1-2, with TRBD1 matching 8 bases. Germline assignment: CDR1 SNHLY and CDR2 FYNNEI. J was trimmed by 4 bases and V by 6 bases; bases with no gene match: 7. The CDR3 is 14 residues long.

V is TRBV4-1 and J is TRBJ1-1; TRBD1 is a possible D gene (6 bases). The CDR3 covers 19 residues. CDR1 and CDR2 (germline): MGHRA, YSYEKL. Trimming cost V 5 bases and J 0 bases, with 25 bases left between them. This CDR3 reads CASSFRDTQQLQMNTEAFF. CDR3 nucleotide sequence: TGCGCCAGCAGCTTCCGGGACACCCAACAGTTACAGATGAACACTGAAGCTTTCTTT.

The V call is TRBV6-5, the J call TRBJ2-7, with TRBD1 matching over 8 bases. The CDR3 loop spans 16 amino acids. Per the germline V gene, CDR1 is MNHEY and CDR2 is SVGAGI. V shed 6 bases and J 3 bases; nucleotides not matched to a gene: 13. This CDR3 is CASRYLVAGGSYEQYF. The DNA of the CDR3 is TGTGCCAGCAGGTACCTGGTCGCAGGGGGCAGCTACGAGCAGTACTTC.